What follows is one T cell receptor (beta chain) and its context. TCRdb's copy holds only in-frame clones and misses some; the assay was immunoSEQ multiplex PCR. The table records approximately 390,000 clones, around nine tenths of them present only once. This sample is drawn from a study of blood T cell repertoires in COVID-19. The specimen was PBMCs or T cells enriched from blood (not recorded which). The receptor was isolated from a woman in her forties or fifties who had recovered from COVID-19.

The CDR3 reads CASSGAGQYEQYF. The CDR3 DNA reads TGTGCCAGCAGCGGGGCGGGGCAATACGAGCAGTACTTC. This chain joins TRBV7-3 and TRBJ2-7, with a weak D call TRBD2 (6 bases). With 5 bases removed from V and 4 bases from J, the gap between germline ends came to 12 bases. The CDR3 length is 13 residues. CDR1 and CDR2 from the germline V gene are SGHTA and FQGTGA.